The rows below give T cell receptor beta chains drawn from one sample of a study of cytomegalovirus exposure and HLA in healthy donors. TCRdb keeps only in-frame clones here, not all; method: immunoSEQ multiplex PCR. The sample consists of some 96,000 clones, 64% of them appearing once. Specimen: PBMCs. Every receptor here comes from a man aged 55-75 years in good health and CMV-seronegative. The CDR3 runs from the conserved cysteine through the conserved F or W. Each record gives: V gene, J gene, D gene, clone size, CDR3 protein, CDR3 DNA. A D gene is named only where the DNA matches it firmly. Size is omitted from some rows. Given values are once, few, many or a class for expanded clones.

TRBV28	TRBJ1-5	TRBD1	NA	CASSSGTGGRQPQHF	TGTGCCAGCAGTTCCGGGACAGGGGGTCGTCAGCCCCAGCATTTT
TRBV4-2	TRBJ2-7	TRBD1	NA	CASTPRTGAYEQYF	TGTGCCAGCACCCCGAGGACAGGGGCCTACGAGCAGTACTTC
TRBV5-3	TRBJ1-5	NA	NA	CARSSAGGLNQPQHF	TGTGCCAGAAGCTCGGCGGGGGGCCTCAATCAGCCCCAGCATTTT
TRBV7-9	TRBJ2-7	NA	NA	CSSRRSGGNSYEQYF	TGTTCCAGCAGACGCTCGGGGGGCAACTCCTACGAGCAGTACTTC
TRBV18	TRBJ1-5	NA	NA	CASSPPQVPQPQHF	TGTGCCAGCTCACCACCCCAGGTCCCTCAGCCCCAGCATTTT
TRBV7-9	TRBJ2-5	NA	NA	CASSFPSQETQYF	TGTGCCAGCAGCTTCCCCAGCCAAGAGACCCAGTACTTC
TRBV4-1	TRBJ2-3	NA	NA	CASSQDEGAASTDTQYF	TGCGCCAGCAGCCAAGATGAAGGAGCGGCTAGCACAGATACGCAGTATTTT
TRBV5-1	TRBJ2-5	NA	NA	CASSRENWETQYF	TGCGCCAGCAGCCGGGAGAACTGGGAGACCCAGTACTTC
TRBV4-2	TRBJ1-6	NA	NA	CASSQGQENSPLHF	TGTGCCAGCAGCCAAGGCCAGGAAAATTCACCCCTCCACTTT
TRBV7-3	TRBJ2-5	TRBD2	few	CASSISSGPGQETQYF	TGTGCCAGCAGCATATCTAGCGGCCCCGGACAAGAGACCCAGTACTTC
TRBV5-1	TRBJ2-7	NA	NA	CASSLSGAGGNYEQYF	TGCGCCAGCAGCTTGAGCGGAGCAGGGGGGAACTACGAGCAGTACTTC
TRBV19	TRBJ2-1	TRBD2	NA	CASSIGPSGSVYNEQFF	TGTGCCAGTAGTATAGGACCTAGCGGGAGCGTTTACAATGAGCAGTTCTTC
TRBV7-6	TRBJ1-2	NA	once	CASSLATGKNYGYTF	TGTGCCAGCAGCTTAGCTACAGGGAAAAACTATGGCTACACCTTC
TRBV27	TRBJ2-2	TRBD2	NA	CASSFSHWGLAGELNTGELFF	TGTGCCAGCAGTTTTTCCCATTGGGGACTAGCGGGGGAGCTGAACACCGGGGAGCTGTTTTTT